The 29 T cell receptor beta chains listed next were all sequenced from one sample in a study of cytomegalovirus exposure and HLA in healthy donors (dated by TCRdb to about 2017). Library creation used the immunoSEQ multiplex PCR assay. The multiplex PCR relied on a mix of 60 forward primers for TCR Vbeta segments and 13 reverse primers for TCR Jbeta segments. Held by TCRdb, this immuneACCESS table contains in-frame sequences only and omits some clones. Under half of the omission traces to an unresolved V gene where checked; the cause of the rest is unknown. The sample's clone listing holds 65,000 to 95,000 clones. The ten top clones hold approximately 4.6% of the sample. Sequenced material: PBMCs. The receptors derive from a man aged 30 to 45 in good health and CMV-seronegative.

V is TRBV11-3 and J is TRBJ2-2; 8 bases are a match to TRBD2. The CDR3 has 15 amino acids. Looked up from germline, CDR1 is SGHNT and CDR2 is YENEEA. The V and J ends lost 5 bases and 3 bases, in that order; junction bases with no gene match: 5. In DNA, the CDR3 is TGTGCCAGCAGCCCGGGACTAGAAGACACCGGGGAGCTGTTTTTT. Amino acid sequence: CASSPGLEDTGELFF.

This chain joins TRBV7-2 and TRBJ2-5, with TRBD2 matching over 13 bases. This CDR3 comprises 15 residues. J was trimmed by 6 bases and V by 5 bases; bases with no gene match: 6. CDR1 SGHTA and CDR2 FQGNSA come from the germline V gene. The CDR3 reads CASSALAGGPKTQYF. The CDR3 nucleotides are TGTGCCAGCAGCGCACTAGCGGGAGGGCCGAAGACCCAGTACTTC.

The chain uses TRBV6-1 and TRBJ2-1, with TRBD1 identical over 7 bases. Germline V gives CDR1 MNHNS, CDR2 SASEGT. The CDR3 runs 14 residues. V gave up 6 bases and J gave up 0 bases; unmatched junction bases: 2. The CDR3 reads CASRGDSSYNEQFF. Written as DNA, the CDR3 is TGTGCCAGCAGGGGGGACAGCTCCTACAATGAGCAGTTCTTC.

The chain couples TRBV4-2 to TRBJ2-1, with 9 positions matching TRBD2. V lost 2 bases to trimming and J lost 7 bases; unmatched junction nucleotides: 15. The CDR3 sequence is 18 residues long. Per the germline V gene, CDR1 is LGHNA and CDR2 is YNFKEQ. The CDR3 nucleotides read TGTGCCAGCAGCCAAACCCATACTAGCGGGTTGGTGGAGAATGAGCAGTTCTTC. This encodes CASSQTHTSGLVENEQFF.

The V call is TRBV27, the J call TRBJ2-7; tentatively, D is TRBD2 (6 bases). CDR1 and CDR2 from the germline V gene are MNHEY and SMNVEV (reference sequence). V lost 2 bases to trimming and J lost 3 bases, with 20 bases between them. The CDR3 is 17 amino acids. CDR3 in amino acids: CASSLGRGAGSYYEQYF. The CDR3 DNA reads TGTGCCAGCAGTTTAGGGCGCGGGGCAGGGTCTTACTACGAGCAGTACTTC.

V is TRBV9 and J is TRBJ1-6; 7 nucleotides agree with TRBD1. The CDR3 totals 15 residues. Germline V gene sequence: CDR1 SGDLS, CDR2 YYNGEE. V lost 3 bases and J lost 7; bases outside the gene matches: 7. For the CDR3, the DNA is TGTGCCAGCAGCGGACAGGGATCTTTCAATTCACCCCTCCACTTT. Amino acid sequence: CASSGQGSFNSPLHF.

The rearrangement links TRBV7-3 to TRBJ1-2, with D unclear. Germline CDR1 is SGHTA and CDR2 is FQGTGA. The CDR3 covers 13 residues. With 5 bases removed from V and 5 bases from J, the gap between germline ends came to 12 bases. In DNA form, the CDR3 reads TGTGCCAGCAGCGCGGGGATAACTTATGGCTACACCTTC. This gives the protein CASSAGITYGYTF. Full variable domain (missing parts from reference TRBV7-3 and TRBJ1-2): GAGVSQTPSNKVTEKGKYVELRCDPISGHTALYWYRQSLGQGPEFLIYFQGTGAADDSGLPNDRFFAVRPEGSVSTLKIQRTERGDSAVYLCASSAGITYGYTFGSGTRLTVV.

The V call is TRBV5-1, the J call TRBJ1-1, with D tentatively TRBD1 (5 bases). CDR1 and CDR2 (germline): SGHRS, YFSETQ. The V end was cut by 2 bases, the J end by 4 bases, with 18 bases between. The CDR3 is 16 amino acids. CDR3 loop: CASSLETQGWATEAFF. Written as DNA, the CDR3 is TGCGCCAGCAGCTTAGAGACCCAGGGATGGGCCACTGAAGCTTTCTTT.

The gene calls are TRBV9 and TRBJ1-6; no firm D call. V lost 1 base, J lost 0 bases, and 8 bases lay in between. This CDR3 comprises 16 residues. CDR1 SGDLS and CDR2 YYNGEE come from the germline V gene. The CDR3 is CASSVTGSSYNSPLHF. DNA of the CDR3: TGTGCCAGCAGCGTAACGGGAAGCTCCTATAATTCACCCCTCCACTTT.

The chain carries TRBV29-1 and TRBJ2-7, with D possibly being TRBD1 (6 bases). This CDR3 region has 14 residues. CDR1 SQVTM and CDR2 ANQGSEA come from the germline V gene. Trimming took off 2 bases at V and 2 bases at J, with 13 bases between the two ends. The CDR3 bases are TGCAGCGTTGAATGGGTTAAGGGGGCCTACGAGCAGTACTTC. It encodes CSVEWVKGAYEQYF.

This chain links TRBV9 with TRBJ2-3; a weak D match, TRBD2 (5 bases). The V and J ends lost 3 bases and 5 bases respectively, with 13 bases between them. Per the germline V gene, CDR1 is SGDLS and CDR2 is YYNGEE. CDR3 size: 14 residues. As DNA, the CDR3 is TGTGCCAGCAGCGGGACTCCCGTTGGAGATACGCAGTATTTT. Protein: CASSGTPVGDTQYF.

The genes are TRBV7-9 and TRBJ1-2; D gene unclear. Germline values: CDR1 SEHNR, CDR2 FQNEAQ (reference sequence). The CDR3 totals 11 residues. The V gene lost 6 bases and the J gene lost 6 bases, with 8 bases spanning the gap. The CDR3, as DNA: TGTGCCAGCAGGGGAGGGCATGGCTACACCTTC. This encodes CASRGGHGYTF.

The V gene is TRBV11-2, the J gene TRBJ2-7; 14 bases line up with TRBD2. With V trimmed by 5 bases and J by 3 bases, 6 bases remained unmatched. The length of the CDR3 is 16 residues. Germline CDR1 SGHAT, CDR2 FQNNGV. CDR3 DNA sequence: TGTGCCAGCAGCCCAAGGACTAGCGGGGGGAGCTACGAGCAGTACTTC. Translation gives CASSPRTSGGSYEQYF.

The chain couples TRBV5-1 to TRBJ1-4; 8 bases agree with TRBD1. Germline CDR1 reads SGHRS; CDR2 reads YFSETQ. The CDR3 runs to 15 residues. V lost 0 bases, J lost 2 bases, and 0 bases stayed unmatched. CDR3 amino acids: CASSLGTGTNEKLFF. DNA of the CDR3: TGCGCCAGCAGCTTGGGGACAGGGACTAATGAAAAACTGTTTTTT.

The chain uses TRBV29-1 and TRBJ2-1, with TRBD1 matching over 8 bases. CDR1 is SQVTM, CDR2 ANQGSEA, per germline. V dropped 7 bases and J dropped 9; count of bases not matched to a gene: 11. This CDR3 region has 13 residues. The CDR3 nucleotides are TGCAGCGCCCCCGGGACAGGCAACACTGAGCAGTTCTTC. Its translation: CSAPGTGNTEQFF.

The rearrangement links TRBV30 to TRBJ2-1, with 7 bases that match TRBD1. This CDR3 comprises 14 residues. V trimming: 3 bases; J trimming: 5 bases; junction bases outside the gene matches: 7. Germline CDR1 is GTSNPN and CDR2 is SVGIG (reference sequence). CDR3 DNA: TGTGCCTGGAGCGTCCTGACAGGGAACAATGAGCAGTTCTTC. Translating gives CAWSVLTGNNEQFF.

V gene TRBV29-1 combines with J gene TRBJ2-7; a weak D match, TRBD2 (5 bases). V lost 3 bases and J lost 3, with 9 bases in between. This CDR3 spans 12 amino acids. Germline CDR1 is SQVTM and CDR2 is ANQGSEA. In DNA, the CDR3 is TGCAGCGTTGAGACGGGGAGCTACGAGCAGTACTTC. Its translation is CSVETGSYEQYF.

The chain carries TRBV2 and TRBJ1-2; the D is unclear. This CDR3 region has 13 residues. Per the germline V gene, CDR1 is SNHLY and CDR2 is FYNNEI. The germline V and J ends were trimmed by 4 bases and 6 bases, with 12 bases remaining between them. This CDR3 reads CASSAHGADGYTF. The CDR3 nucleotides are TGTGCCAGCAGTGCCCACGGAGCGGATGGCTACACCTTC. Based on the CDR3 plus reference TRBV2 and TRBJ1-2, the full variable domain is EPEVTQTPSHQVTQMGQEVILRCVPISNHLYFYWYRQILGQKVEFLVSFYNNEISEKSEIFDDQFSVERPDGSNFTLKIRSTKLEDSAMYFCASSAHGADGYTFGSGTRLTVV.

This rearrangement joins TRBV29-1 to TRBJ2-7, with D perhaps matching TRBD2 (5 bases). In germline, CDR1 is SQVTM, CDR2 ANQGSEA. The CDR3 covers 13 residues. Deletions cut 6 bases from V and 2 bases from J, with 14 bases between. This CDR3 is CSVRKDGTYEQYF. CDR3 sequence (DNA): TGCAGCGTCAGAAAGGACGGGACCTACGAGCAGTACTTC.

The chain's CDR3 is CASSPRGSGIFYEQYF. CDR3 DNA: TGTGCCAGCAGCCCCCGTGGTAGCGGGATATTCTACGAGCAGTACTTC. The V call is TRBV9, the J call TRBJ2-7, with 8 positions matching TRBD2. J was trimmed by 3 bases and V by 4 bases; bases with no gene match: 12. CDR3 length equals 16 residues. CDR1 SGDLS and CDR2 YYNGEE come from the germline V gene. Full variable domain (remainder filled in from reference TRBV9 and TRBJ2-7): DSGVTQTPKHLITATGQRVTLRCSPRSGDLSVYWYQQSLDQGLQFLIQYYNGEERAKGNILERFSAQQFPDLHSELNLSSLELGDSALYFCASSPRGSGIFYEQYFGPGTRLTVT.

This sequence joins TRBV7-8 and TRBJ2-7, with TRBD1 as a possible D gene (5 bases). Trimming shortened V by 5 bases and J by 0 bases, and 11 bases separated the two germline ends. The CDR3 extends over 14 amino acids. Germline V gene data show CDR1 as SGHVS and CDR2 as FQNEAQ. CDR3 region: CASSRGHNSYEQYF. For the CDR3, the DNA is TGTGCCAGCAGCAGAGGACACAACTCCTACGAGCAGTACTTC.

CDR3 protein: CEGELASGRVVEYGELFF. The CDR3 coding sequence is TGTGAAGGTGAGCTGGCTAGCGGGAGGGTCGTGGAGTACGGGGAGCTGTTTTTT. The V and J genes are TRBV7-9 and TRBJ2-2; 12 bases map to TRBD2. The CDR3 runs to 18 residues. CDR1 and CDR2 from the germline V gene are SEHNR and FQNEAQ (reference sequence). Full variable domain (missing parts from reference TRBV7-9 and TRBJ2-2): DTGVSQNPRHKITKRGQNVTFRCDPISEHNRLYWYRQTLGQGPEFLTYFQNEAQLEKSRLLSDRFSAERPKGSFSTLEIQRTEQGDSAMYLCEGELASGRVVEYGELFFGEGSRLTVL.

The rearrangement links TRBV2 to TRBJ2-2, with D possibly being TRBD2 (5 bases). The germline V and J ends were trimmed by 8 bases and 1 base, with 8 bases remaining between them. Germline V gives CDR1 SNHLY, CDR2 FYNNEI. The CDR3 covers 13 residues. As DNA, the CDR3 is TGTGCCAGCTCAGCGGTGAACACCGGGGAGCTGTTTTTT. This gives the protein CASSAVNTGELFF.

This rearrangement joins TRBV6-5 to TRBJ2-7; the D is unclear. CDR3 length: 14 amino acids. Germline V lookup: CDR1 MNHEY, CDR2 SVGAGI. The ends were cut back, 6 bases at V and 0 bases at J, with 12 bases in the middle. CDR3 sequence reads: CASRSVISSYEQYF. The CDR3 DNA is TGTGCCAGCAGGAGTGTGATAAGCTCCTACGAGCAGTACTTC.

The chain is built from TRBV28 and TRBJ1-6, with D tentatively TRBD1 (6 bases). The germline V and J ends were trimmed by 4 bases and 3 bases, with 10 bases remaining between them. Looked up from germline, CDR1 is MDHEN and CDR2 is SYDVKM. The length of the CDR3 is 15 residues. The CDR3 nucleotides are TGTGCCAGCAGTTCTGGACAGATCTATAATTCACCCCTCCACTTT. This codes for CASSSGQIYNSPLHF. The full variable domain, with the rest looked up from reference TRBV28 and TRBJ1-6, is DVKVTQSSRYLVKRTGEKVFLECVQDMDHENMFWYRQDPGLGLRLIYFSYDVKMKEKGDIPEGYSVSREKKERFSLILESASTNQTSMYLCASSSGQIYNSPLHFGNGTRLTVT.

CDR3 residues: CASSQGEGTATDTQYF. The CDR3 bases are TGTGCCAGCAGCCAAGGAGAGGGGACTGCCACAGATACGCAGTATTTT. The chain carries TRBV4-2 and TRBJ2-3; TRBD2 might be the D (6 bases). Germline values: CDR1 LGHNA, CDR2 YNFKEQ. This CDR3 contains 16 residues. Between the trimmed V and J ends, which lost 1 base and 2 bases, there was a span of 13 bases.

The chain combines TRBV19 with TRBJ2-2; D call uncertain. The CDR3 consists of 13 residues. Germline V gene sequence: CDR1 LNHDA, CDR2 SQIVND (reference sequence). V gave up 6 bases and J gave up 5 bases, with 10 bases separating them. The CDR3, as DNA: TGTGCCAGTAGGTCGAGATCTACCGGGGAGCTGTTTTTT. It encodes CASRSRSTGELFF. Supplemented by reference TRBV19 and TRBJ2-2, the full variable domain reads DGGITQSPKYLFRKEGQNVTLSCEQNLNHDAMYWYRQDPGQGLRLIYYSQIVNDFQKGDIAEGYSVSREKKESFPLTVTSAQKNPTAFYLCASRSRSTGELFFGEGSRLTVL.

The genes are TRBV5-6 and TRBJ1-2; TRBD1 aligns across 7 bases. In germline, CDR1 is SGHDT, CDR2 YYEEEE. This CDR3 is built from 14 residues. With V trimmed by 6 bases and J by 2 bases, 7 bases remained unmatched. CDR3 in DNA: TGTGCCAGCATGAAACAGGGGCCCAACTATGGCTACACCTTC. It yields the protein CASMKQGPNYGYTF. Looking up the rest from reference TRBV5-6 and TRBJ1-2 gives the full variable domain: DAGVTQSPTHLIKTRGQQVTLRCSPKSGHDTVSWYQQALGQGPQFIFQYYEEEERQRGNFPDRFSGHQFPNYSSELNVNALLLGDSALYLCASMKQGPNYGYTFGSGTRLTVV.

This sequence joins TRBV5-1 and TRBJ2-1, with a weak D call TRBD2 (6 bases). With 2 bases removed from V and 6 bases from J, the gap between germline ends came to 9 bases. Germline V gene lookup returns CDR1 SGHRS and CDR2 YFSETQ. This CDR3 spans 13 amino acids. CDR3 amino acids: CASSLHGGNEQFF. CDR3 sequence (DNA): TGCGCCAGCAGCTTACACGGGGGCAATGAGCAGTTCTTC.